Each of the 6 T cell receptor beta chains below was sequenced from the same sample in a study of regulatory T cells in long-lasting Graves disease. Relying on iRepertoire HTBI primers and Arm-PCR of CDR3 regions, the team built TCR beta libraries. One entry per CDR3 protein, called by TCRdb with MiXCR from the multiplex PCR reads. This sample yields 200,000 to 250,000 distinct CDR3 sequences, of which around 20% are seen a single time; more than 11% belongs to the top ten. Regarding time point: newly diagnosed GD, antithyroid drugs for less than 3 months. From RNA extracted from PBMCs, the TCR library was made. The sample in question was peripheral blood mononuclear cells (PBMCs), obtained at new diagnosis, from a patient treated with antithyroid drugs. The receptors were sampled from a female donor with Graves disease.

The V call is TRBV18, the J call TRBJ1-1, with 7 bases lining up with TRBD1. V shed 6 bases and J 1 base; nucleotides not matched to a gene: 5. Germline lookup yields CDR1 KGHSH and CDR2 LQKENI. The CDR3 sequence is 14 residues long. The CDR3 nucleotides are TGTGCCAGCTCCGTAGGACAGGAGAACACTGAAGCTTTCTTT. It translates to CASSVGQENTEAFF.

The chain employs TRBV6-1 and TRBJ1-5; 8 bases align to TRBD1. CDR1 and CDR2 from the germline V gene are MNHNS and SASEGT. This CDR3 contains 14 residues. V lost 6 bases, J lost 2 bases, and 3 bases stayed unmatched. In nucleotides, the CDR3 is TGTGCCAGCAGACTGACAGGGGGCAATCAGCCCCAGCATTTT. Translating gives CASRLTGGNQPQHF.

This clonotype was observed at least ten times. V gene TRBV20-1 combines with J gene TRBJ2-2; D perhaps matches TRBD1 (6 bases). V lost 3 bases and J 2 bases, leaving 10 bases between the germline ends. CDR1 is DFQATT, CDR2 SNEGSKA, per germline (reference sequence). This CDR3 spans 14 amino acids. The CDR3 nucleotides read TGCAGTGCTAGTAACAGGGTTAACACCGGGGAGCTGTTTTTT. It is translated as CSASNRVNTGELFF.

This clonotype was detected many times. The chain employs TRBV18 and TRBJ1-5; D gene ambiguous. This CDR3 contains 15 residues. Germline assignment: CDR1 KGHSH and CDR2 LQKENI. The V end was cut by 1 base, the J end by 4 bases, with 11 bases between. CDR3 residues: CASSPLSPPNQPQHF. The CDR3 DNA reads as TGTGCCAGCTCACCACTATCACCGCCGAATCAGCCCCAGCATTTT.

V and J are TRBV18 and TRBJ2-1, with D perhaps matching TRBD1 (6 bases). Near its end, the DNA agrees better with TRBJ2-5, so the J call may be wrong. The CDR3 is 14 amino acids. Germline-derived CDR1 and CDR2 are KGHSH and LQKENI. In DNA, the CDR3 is TGTGCCAGCTCACCTGGACAGTTTCCGGAGACCCAGTACTTC. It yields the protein CASSPGQFPETQYF.

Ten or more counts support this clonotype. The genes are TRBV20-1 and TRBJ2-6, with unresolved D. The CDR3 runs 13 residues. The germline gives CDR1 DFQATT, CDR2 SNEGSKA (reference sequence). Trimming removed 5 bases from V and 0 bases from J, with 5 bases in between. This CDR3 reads CSAGVSGANVLTF. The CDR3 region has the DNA TGCAGTGCTGGAGTCTCTGGGGCCAACGTCCTGACTTTC.